Shown below are 31 T cell receptor beta chains from a single sample sequenced in a study of cytomegalovirus exposure and HLA in healthy donors. This PCR relied on a set of 60 Vbeta primers and 13 Jbeta primers. Sequenced by immunoSEQ multiplex PCR; TCRdb stores in-frame clones only, minus some. Here the sample spans over 55,000 clones, around two thirds being singletons. The source material was PBMCs. All receptors come from a woman aged 50 to 60 in good health and CMV-seropositive.

The rearrangement links TRBV2 to TRBJ2-2; perhaps TRBD2 as D (6 bases). The germline V and J ends were trimmed by 3 bases and 0 bases, with 11 bases remaining between them. The CDR3 extends over 16 amino acids. Germline loops: CDR1 SNHLY, CDR2 FYNNEI. The CDR3 bases are TGTGCCAGCAGTGAGGTATGGGACTCGAACACCGGGGAGCTGTTTTTT. It codes for CASSEVWDSNTGELFF.

V usage is TRBV11-3 and J usage is TRBJ2-3; no firm D call. Germline assignment: CDR1 SGHNT and CDR2 YENEEA. With 0 bases removed from V and 3 bases from J, the gap between germline ends came to 7 bases. The CDR3 sequence is 14 residues long. CDR3 sequence (DNA): TGTGCCAGCAGCTTAGATCCGGAGACAGATACGCAGTATTTT. Protein: CASSLDPETDTQYF.

This rearrangement joins TRBV5-1 to TRBJ1-4; TRBD1 is a possible D gene (6 bases). Germline CDR1 SGHRS, CDR2 YFSETQ. This CDR3 region has 15 residues. Trimming removed 0 bases at V and 4 bases at J, with 10 bases between. For the CDR3, the DNA is TGCGCCAGCAGCTTGGACAGGGCTATTAATGAAAAACTGTTTTTT. Protein product: CASSLDRAINEKLFF.

This clone was seen a handful of times. The J gene is TRBJ2-7, the V gene TRBV6-4, with 10 bases that match TRBD1. The CDR3 has 15 amino acids. V was pared by 6 bases and J by 6 bases, with 11 bases of the junction left unmatched. The germline gives CDR1 MRHNA, CDR2 SNTAGT. CDR3 sequence reads: CASRYQTGGRGEQYF. Written as DNA, the CDR3 is TGTGCCAGCAGGTACCAGACAGGGGGCAGGGGCGAGCAGTACTTC.

In its sample, this clone was seen a few times. The chain combines TRBV6-1 with TRBJ2-2; D tentatively fits TRBD1 or TRBD2 (5 bases each). V shed 7 bases and J shed 5 bases, with 11 bases lying between them. The germline gives CDR1 MNHNS, CDR2 SASEGT. The CDR3 length is 13 residues. The CDR3 spells CASNDRGTGELFF. Here the CDR3 DNA reads TGTGCCAGCAATGACAGAGGGACCGGGGAGCTGTTTTTT.

The rearrangement links TRBV6-1 to TRBJ2-7; 15 nucleotides line up with TRBD2. There are 19 residues in the CDR3. Germline CDR1 MNHNS, CDR2 SASEGT. The trim removed 2 bases at V and 2 bases at J, leaving 10 bases unmatched. The CDR3 DNA reads TGTGCCAGCAGTGAATCCCTGGGACTAGCGGGGGGCCCAGCCTACGAGCAGTACTTC. Its protein is CASSESLGLAGGPAYEQYF.

The chain recombines TRBV4-3 with TRBJ2-7, with D possibly matching TRBD1 (6 bases). Germline V lookup: CDR1 LGHNA, CDR2 YSLEER. Trimming shortened V by 3 bases and J by 0 bases, and 12 bases separated the two germline ends. This CDR3 spans 15 amino acids. This CDR3 reads CASSQSAGDSYEQYF. CDR3 bases: TGCGCCAGCAGCCAGTCTGCAGGGGACTCCTACGAGCAGTACTTC.

The CDR3 reads CASSADRGGYGYTF. The CDR3, as DNA: TGTGCCAGCAGCGCCGACAGGGGTGGCTATGGCTACACCTTC. V is TRBV7-8 and J is TRBJ1-2, with TRBD1 matching 8 bases. The CDR3 spans 14 residues. The V gene's germline CDR1 is SGHVS and CDR2 FQNEAQ. V trimming: 5 bases; J trimming: 4 bases; junction bases outside the gene matches: 6.

The chain links TRBV9 to TRBJ2-7; D may be TRBD2 (5 bases). Trimming removed 6 bases at V and 0 bases at J, with 10 bases between. Germline loops: CDR1 SGDLS, CDR2 YYNGEE. The length of the CDR3 is 13 residues. The CDR3 loop reads CASTGLNSYEQYF. As DNA, the CDR3 is TGTGCCAGCACCGGACTGAACTCCTACGAGCAGTACTTC.

The V call is TRBV29-1, the J call TRBJ2-3; 8 nucleotides match TRBD2. The V and J ends lost 7 bases and 1 base, in that order; junction bases with no gene match: 7. CDR1 and CDR2 from the germline V gene are SQVTM and ANQGSEA. This CDR3 region has 14 residues. Here the CDR3 DNA reads TGCAGCGGCTTTAAGACTAGCGGCACAGATACGCAGTATTTT. Amino acid sequence: CSGFKTSGTDTQYF.

In its sample, this clone ranks as medium-sized. The rearrangement joins TRBV6-1 to TRBJ2-2; 9 positions agree with TRBD1. Germline V gene lookup returns CDR1 MNHNS and CDR2 SASEGT. V was clipped by 3 bases and J by 0 bases; unmatched bases: 2. This CDR3 region has 16 residues. The CDR3 region has the DNA TGTGCCAGCAGTGACAGACAGGGGGCGAACACCGGGGAGCTGTTTTTT. It codes for CASSDRQGANTGELFF.

The gene calls are TRBV29-1 and TRBJ1-2; D is unclear. The CDR3 contains 13 residues. Germline V gene data show CDR1 as SQVTM and CDR2 as ANQGSEA. Trimming stripped 4 bases from V and 0 bases from J, with 9 bases between. This CDR3 is CSVVFSANYGYTF. The CDR3 region has the DNA TGCAGCGTTGTCTTCTCAGCTAACTATGGCTACACCTTC. Full variable domain (rest looked up from reference TRBV29-1 and TRBJ1-2): SAVISQKPSRDICQRGTSLTIQCQVDSQVTMMFWYRQQPGQSLTLIATANQGSEATYESGFVIDKFPISRPNLTFSTLTVSNMSPEDSSIYLCSVVFSANYGYTFGSGTRLTVV.

The rearrangement joins TRBV28 to TRBJ1-5, with 12 bases identical to TRBD1. Germline V gene sequence: CDR1 MDHEN, CDR2 SYDVKM. This CDR3 is built from 18 residues. Trimming at V came to 5 bases and at J to 2 bases, leaving 10 bases not matched to a gene. CDR3 amino acids: CASSPGTGGAGGNQPQHF. The CDR3 DNA reads as TGTGCCAGCAGTCCCGGGACAGGGGGCGCGGGAGGCAATCAGCCCCAGCATTTT.

This clone was recorded a few times. The V and J genes are TRBV7-8 and TRBJ2-3; D is unresolved. This CDR3 has 14 amino acids. Trimming took off 5 bases at V and 4 bases at J, with 13 bases between the two ends. CDR1 SGHVS and CDR2 FQNEAQ come from the germline V gene. The CDR3 sequence is CASSPVLESDTQYF. As DNA, the CDR3 is TGTGCCAGCAGCCCCGTCCTAGAGTCAGATACGCAGTATTTT.

The chain links TRBV11-2 to TRBJ2-5; TRBD2 is a possible D gene (5 bases). Germline V CDR1 and CDR2: SGHAT, FQNNGV. CDR3 size: 15 residues. The V gene lost 1 base and the J gene lost 5 bases, with 14 bases spanning the gap. The DNA for the CDR3 is TGTGCCAGCAGCTTAGCCTTAATCGGAGGCGAGACCCAGTACTTC. This encodes CASSLALIGGETQYF.

The chain carries TRBV5-1 and TRBJ2-1; 8 bases fit TRBD1. The CDR3 has 16 amino acids. The germline V gene has CDR1 SGHRS and CDR2 YFSETQ. Germline trimming cut 0 bases from V and 2 bases from J; bases unmatched to any gene: 4. Here the CDR3 DNA reads TGCGCCAGCAGCTTGGTGACAGGGGTGCCCTACAATGAGCAGTTCTTC. Translating it yields CASSLVTGVPYNEQFF.

For this clone: The junction and the germline gene differ at one end; a read error may be behind it. The CDR3 nucleotides read TGTGCCAGCAGTGAAGCGGGCGTCACTAGGGCCTTT. Protein: CASSEAGVTRAF. V gene TRBV2 combines with J gene TRBJ2-3; D perhaps matches TRBD2 (5 bases). The CDR3 is 12 residues long. Germline V gene lookup returns CDR1 SNHLY and CDR2 FYNNEI.

The V call is TRBV10-3, the J call TRBJ2-3, with 8 bases matching TRBD1. Per the germline V gene, CDR1 is ENHRY and CDR2 is SYGVKD. J gave up 4 bases and V 6 bases, and 6 bases lay outside the gene matches. This CDR3 is 14 amino acids long. The CDR3 loop is CAIRDRQGPDTQYF. As DNA, the CDR3 is TGTGCCATCAGGGATAGACAGGGGCCAGATACGCAGTATTTT.

This sequence joins TRBV30 and TRBJ2-3; 9 bases line up with TRBD1. After removal of 3 bases from V and 2 bases from J, the junction contained 12 bases not matched to a gene. CDR3 length: 17 residues. Germline V gives CDR1 GTSNPN, CDR2 SVGIG (reference sequence). The CDR3 loop is CAWSEPSGTGYTDTQYF. The CDR3 bases are TGTGCCTGGAGCGAACCCTCCGGGACAGGGTACACAGATACGCAGTATTTT.

This clone came up many times. The chain carries TRBV7-7 and TRBJ2-3; the D gene is possibly TRBD1 (6 bases). The CDR3 is 13 residues long. CDR1 is SSHAT and CDR2 is FNYEAQ in the germline V gene (reference sequence). Deletions cut 1 base from V and 14 bases from J, with 16 bases between. CDR3 coding DNA: TGTGCCAGCAGCTTAGGGGGCAGGGGTTTAATGTATTTT. The encoded protein is CASSLGGRGLMYF.

This clone was detected a few times. The chain employs TRBV6-4 and TRBJ2-2, with 7 bases aligning to TRBD1. The CDR3 contains 14 residues. Trimming took 3 bases from V and 3 from J; bases not matched to a gene: 1. CDR1 is MRHNA, CDR2 SNTAGT, per germline. The CDR3 protein is CASSEGQYTGELFF. The CDR3 coding sequence is TGTGCCAGCAGTGAGGGACAGTACACCGGGGAGCTGTTTTTT.

The CDR3 DNA follows: TGTGCCAGCAGGAGTGGAAACACCATATATTTT. It specifies CASRSGNTIYF. The chain recombines TRBV7-2 with TRBJ1-3, with no clear D. The ends were cut back, 6 bases at V and 3 bases at J, with 3 bases in the middle. This CDR3 is built from 11 residues. Germline assignment: CDR1 SGHTA and CDR2 FQGNSA.

This clone was seen more than once but under ten times. The chain has TRBV5-4 and TRBJ2-7; TRBD2 matches at 11 bases. CDR3 length equals 16 residues. Germline V CDR1 and CDR2: SGHNT, YYREEE (reference sequence). Trimming removed 5 bases from V and 9 bases from J; junction bases left unmatched: 16. The CDR3 DNA reads TGTGCCAGCAGTACCGGGGGAGCTAGCGGGGGGAATGGGCAGTACTTC. The encoded protein is CASSTGGASGGNGQYF.

This clone showed up just a few times. This sequence joins TRBV5-4 and TRBJ2-1, with a weak D call TRBD2 (5 bases). The CDR3 spans 17 residues. Germline CDR1 reads SGHNT; CDR2 reads YYREEE (reference sequence). Trimming pared 4 bases from V and 3 bases from J, leaving 20 bases between. CDR3: CASSPDIGLGLYNEQFF. DNA for the CDR3: TGTGCCAGCAGCCCCGATATAGGACTTGGGCTCTACAATGAGCAGTTCTTC.

In its sample, this clone was seen once. J is TRBJ2-7 and V is TRBV18; 9 bases map to TRBD2. Trimming cost V 7 bases and J 7 bases; bases outside gene matches: 11. The CDR3 loop spans 14 amino acids. CDR1 is KGHSH, CDR2 LQKENI, per germline. CDR3 sequence (DNA): TGTGCCAGCTTACTGACTAGCGGTTCGAAGGAGCAGTACTTC. Translating it yields CASLLTSGSKEQYF.

This clone has only one observation. The J gene is TRBJ1-4, the V gene TRBV5-1; a possible D gene is TRBD1 (5 bases). Germline loops: CDR1 SGHRS, CDR2 YFSETQ. The CDR3 length is 14 residues. Trimming removed 4 bases at V and 4 bases at J, with 11 bases between. The CDR3 loop is CASSPDIGNEKLFF. CDR3 sequence (DNA): TGCGCCAGCAGCCCGGACATTGGTAATGAAAAACTGTTTTTT.

This chain joins TRBV18 and TRBJ2-7, with TRBD2 identical over 10 bases. Germline V gene lookup returns CDR1 KGHSH and CDR2 LQKENI. The J segment lost 0 bases and the V segment lost 2 bases, leaving 4 bases of the junction unmatched. CDR3 length: 16 amino acids. The CDR3 DNA follows: TGTGCCAGCTCACCATTGCCTAGCGGGAGCTCCTACGAGCAGTACTTC. It codes for CASSPLPSGSSYEQYF.

This clone was observed a handful of times. V usage is TRBV29-1 and J usage is TRBJ2-7; 8 nucleotides agree with TRBD1. Trimming cost V 7 bases and J 3 bases; bases outside gene matches: 8. The CDR3 runs to 13 residues. The germline V gene encodes CDR1 SQVTM and CDR2 ANQGSEA. CDR3 nucleotide sequence: TGCAGCGCATCGACAGGGGCCCGCTACGAGCAGTACTTC. Protein: CSASTGARYEQYF.

The V gene is TRBV6-1, the J gene TRBJ1-2; TRBD1 aligns across 7 bases. The CDR3 runs 14 residues. Germline lookup yields CDR1 MNHNS and CDR2 SASEGT. After removal of 6 bases from V and 0 bases from J, the junction contained 4 bases not matched to a gene. CDR3 sequence (DNA): TGTGCCAGCAGAGGGGGACAGACTAACTATGGCTACACCTTC. This codes for CASRGGQTNYGYTF.

The V and J genes are TRBV19 and TRBJ1-4; a possible D gene is TRBD1 (5 bases). V lost 4 bases, J lost 8 bases, and 14 bases lay in between. Per germline, CDR1 LNHDA and CDR2 SQIVND (reference sequence). The CDR3 has 14 residues. CDR3 region: CASSSTGVEEKLFF. CDR3 DNA: TGTGCCAGTAGTAGTACAGGAGTGGAGGAAAAACTGTTTTTT.

This chain joins TRBV5-1 and TRBJ2-3, with D possibly TRBD1 on 6 matching bases. The germline V gene encodes CDR1 SGHRS and CDR2 YFSETQ. This CDR3 is 17 amino acids long. The V gene lost 4 bases and the J gene lost 0 bases, with 18 bases spanning the gap. CDR3 loop: CASSLAQGVDSTDTQYF. CDR3 in DNA: TGCGCCAGCAGCCTCGCACAGGGAGTGGATAGCACAGATACGCAGTATTTT.